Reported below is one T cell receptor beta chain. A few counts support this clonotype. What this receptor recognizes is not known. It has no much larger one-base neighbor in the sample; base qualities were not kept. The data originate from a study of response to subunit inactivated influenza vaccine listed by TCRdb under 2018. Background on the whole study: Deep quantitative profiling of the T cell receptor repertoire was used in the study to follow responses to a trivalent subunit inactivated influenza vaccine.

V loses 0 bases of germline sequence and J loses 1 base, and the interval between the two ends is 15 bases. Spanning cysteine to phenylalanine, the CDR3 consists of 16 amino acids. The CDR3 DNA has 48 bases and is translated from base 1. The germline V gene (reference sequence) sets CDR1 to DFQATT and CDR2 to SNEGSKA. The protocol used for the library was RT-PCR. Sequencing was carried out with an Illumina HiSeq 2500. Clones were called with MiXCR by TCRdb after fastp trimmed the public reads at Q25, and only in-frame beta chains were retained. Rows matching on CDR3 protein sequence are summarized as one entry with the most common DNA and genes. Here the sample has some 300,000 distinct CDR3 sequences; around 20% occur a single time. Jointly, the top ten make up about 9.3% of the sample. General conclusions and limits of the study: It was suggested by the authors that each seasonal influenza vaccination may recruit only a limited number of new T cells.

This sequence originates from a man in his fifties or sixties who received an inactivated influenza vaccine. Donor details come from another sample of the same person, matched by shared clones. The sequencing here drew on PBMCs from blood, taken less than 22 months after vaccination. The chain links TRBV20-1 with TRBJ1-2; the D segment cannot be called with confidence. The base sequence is TGCAGTGCTAGAGATGAATTACGGAAATTTAACTATGGCTACACCTTC. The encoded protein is CSARDELRKFNYGYTF.